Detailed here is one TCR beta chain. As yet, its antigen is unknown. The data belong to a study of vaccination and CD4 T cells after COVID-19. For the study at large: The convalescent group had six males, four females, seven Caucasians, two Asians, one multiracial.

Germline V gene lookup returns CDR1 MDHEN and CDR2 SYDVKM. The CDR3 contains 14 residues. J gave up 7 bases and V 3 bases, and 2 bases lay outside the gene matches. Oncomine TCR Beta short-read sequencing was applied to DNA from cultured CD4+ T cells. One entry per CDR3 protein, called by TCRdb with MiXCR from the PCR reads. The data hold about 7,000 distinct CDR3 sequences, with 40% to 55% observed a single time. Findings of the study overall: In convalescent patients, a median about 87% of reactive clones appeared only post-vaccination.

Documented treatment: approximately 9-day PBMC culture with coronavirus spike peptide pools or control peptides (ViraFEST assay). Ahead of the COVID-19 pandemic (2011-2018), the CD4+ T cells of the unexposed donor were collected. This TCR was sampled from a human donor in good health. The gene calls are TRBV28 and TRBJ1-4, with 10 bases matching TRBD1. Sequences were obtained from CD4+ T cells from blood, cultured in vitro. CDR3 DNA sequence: TGTGCCAGCAGTTTGGGGGACAGGGGTGAAAAACTGTTTTTT. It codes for CASSLGDRGEKLFF.